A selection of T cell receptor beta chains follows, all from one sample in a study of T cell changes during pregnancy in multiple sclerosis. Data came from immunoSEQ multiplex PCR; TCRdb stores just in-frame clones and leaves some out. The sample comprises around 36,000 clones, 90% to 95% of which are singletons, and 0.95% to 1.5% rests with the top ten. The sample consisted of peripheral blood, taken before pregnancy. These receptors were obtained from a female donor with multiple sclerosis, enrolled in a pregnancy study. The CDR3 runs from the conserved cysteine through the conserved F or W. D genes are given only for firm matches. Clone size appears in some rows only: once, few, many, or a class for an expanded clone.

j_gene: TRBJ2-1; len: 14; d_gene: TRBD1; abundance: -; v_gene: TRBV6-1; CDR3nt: TGTGCCAGCAGTGCCGGGACAGGTTACAATGAGCAGTTCTTC; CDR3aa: CASSAGTGYNEQFF
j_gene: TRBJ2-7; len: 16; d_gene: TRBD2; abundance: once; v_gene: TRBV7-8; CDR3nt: TGTGCCAGCAGTCCGTATAGGGTAGCGGGAGAATACGAGCAGTACTTC; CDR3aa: CASSPYRVAGEYEQYF
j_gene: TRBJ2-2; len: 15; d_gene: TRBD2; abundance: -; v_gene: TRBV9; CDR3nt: TGTGCCAGCAGCTTGGGGGTAGCGGGAACCGGGGAGCTGTTTTTT; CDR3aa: CASSLGVAGTGELFF
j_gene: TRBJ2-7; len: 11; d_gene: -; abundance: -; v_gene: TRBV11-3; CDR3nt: TGTGCCAGCAGCCGGGCCTACGAGCAGTACTTC; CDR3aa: CASSRAYEQYF
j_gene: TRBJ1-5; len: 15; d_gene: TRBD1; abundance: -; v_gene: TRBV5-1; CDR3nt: TGCGCCAGCAGCCTGTGGACAGGGCCCAATCAGCCCCAGCATTTT; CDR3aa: CASSLWTGPNQPQHF
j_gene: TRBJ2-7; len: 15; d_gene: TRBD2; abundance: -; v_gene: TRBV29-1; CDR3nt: TGCAGCGTTGAAGGTCGGTCTAGCGGGCTCTACGAGCAGTACTTC; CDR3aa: CSVEGRSSGLYEQYF
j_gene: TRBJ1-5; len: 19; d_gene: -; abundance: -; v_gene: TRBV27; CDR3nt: TGTGCCAGCAGTTATAGCCCCACTGGTCGTATGTCCAGCAATCAGCCCCAGCATTTT; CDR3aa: CASSYSPTGRMSSNQPQHF
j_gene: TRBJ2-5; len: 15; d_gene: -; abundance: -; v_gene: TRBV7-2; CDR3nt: TGTGCCAGCGGTCGCGGAGGCAGGAACCAAGAGACCCAGTACTTC; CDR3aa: CASGRGGRNQETQYF
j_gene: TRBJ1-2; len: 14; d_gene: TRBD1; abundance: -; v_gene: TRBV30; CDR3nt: TGTGCCTGGAGGGGAGAGAAGGGGGCGAAGGGCTACACCTTC; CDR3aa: CAWRGEKGAKGYTF
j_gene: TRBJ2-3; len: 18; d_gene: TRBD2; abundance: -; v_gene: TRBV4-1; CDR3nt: TGCGCCAGCAGCCAAGATGGGTTAGCGGGGGGTGCGGCAGATACGCAGTATTTT; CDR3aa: CASSQDGLAGGAADTQYF
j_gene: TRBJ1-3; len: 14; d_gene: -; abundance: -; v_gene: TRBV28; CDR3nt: TGTGCCAGCAGCCCGCGGGGCTCTGGAAACACCATATATTTT; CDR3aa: CASSPRGSGNTIYF
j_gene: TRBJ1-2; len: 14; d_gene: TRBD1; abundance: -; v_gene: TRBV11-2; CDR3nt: TGTGCCAGCAGTCCTAACCCGACAGGGTATGGCTACACCTTC; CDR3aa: CASSPNPTGYGYTF
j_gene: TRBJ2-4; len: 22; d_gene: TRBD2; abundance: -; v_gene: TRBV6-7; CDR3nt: TGTGCCAGCAGTTACTCAGGGTCGCCTAGCGGGAGTCTAGTGTGGGTGAAAAACATTCAGTACTTC; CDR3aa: CASSYSGSPSGSLVWVKNIQYF
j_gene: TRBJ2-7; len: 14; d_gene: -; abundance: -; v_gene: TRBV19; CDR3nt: TGTGCCAGTAGTGCCGGGACTGGAGAGTACGAGCAGTACTTC; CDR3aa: CASSAGTGEYEQYF
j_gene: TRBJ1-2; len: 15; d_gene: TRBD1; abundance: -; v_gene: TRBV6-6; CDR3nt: TGTGCCAGCAGCCTTACCGGACAGGTCCCTAATGGCTACACCTTC; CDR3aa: CASSLTGQVPNGYTF
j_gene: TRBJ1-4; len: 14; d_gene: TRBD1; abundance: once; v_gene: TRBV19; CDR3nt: TGTGCCAGTAGCCGGGACAGGGGACGGGAAAAACTGTTTTTT; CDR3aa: CASSRDRGREKLFF
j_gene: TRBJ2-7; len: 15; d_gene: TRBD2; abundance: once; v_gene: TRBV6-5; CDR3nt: TGTGCCAGCAGATTGCTCATAGCGGGAGTGTACGAGCAGTACTTC; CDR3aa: CASRLLIAGVYEQYF
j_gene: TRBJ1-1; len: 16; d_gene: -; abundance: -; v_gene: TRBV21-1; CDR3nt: TGTGCCAGCAGCAACAAACGGACCCGGGACATCCCTGAAGCTTTCTTT; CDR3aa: CASSNKRTRDIPEAFF
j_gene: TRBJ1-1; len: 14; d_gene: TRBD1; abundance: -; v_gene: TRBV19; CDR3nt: TGTGCCAGTTGGGACAGGGGGGCGAACACTGAAGCTTTCTTT; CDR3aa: CASWDRGANTEAFF
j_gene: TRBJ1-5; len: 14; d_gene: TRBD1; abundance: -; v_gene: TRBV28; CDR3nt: TGTGCCAGCAGTTACCAGGGGGGTTATCAGCCCCAGCATTTT; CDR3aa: CASSYQGGYQPQHF
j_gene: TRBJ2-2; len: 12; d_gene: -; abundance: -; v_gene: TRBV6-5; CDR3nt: TGTGCCAGCAGTTACTCGACTGGGGAGCTGTTTTTT; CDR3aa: CASSYSTGELFF
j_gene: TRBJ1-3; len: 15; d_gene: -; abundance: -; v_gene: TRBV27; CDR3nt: TGTGCCAGCAGTCCCCTCCAGGGCTCTGGAAACACCATATATTTT; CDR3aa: CASSPLQGSGNTIYF
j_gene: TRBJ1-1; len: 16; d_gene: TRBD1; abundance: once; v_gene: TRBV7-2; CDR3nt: TGTGCCAGCAGCGACCGGACAGGGCATACCGGCACTGAAGCTTTCTTT; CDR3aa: CASSDRTGHTGTEAFF
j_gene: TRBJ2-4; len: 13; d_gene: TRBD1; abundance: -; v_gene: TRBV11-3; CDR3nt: TGTGCCAGCAGCTTTGACAGGGGAAACATTCAGTACTTC; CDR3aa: CASSFDRGNIQYF
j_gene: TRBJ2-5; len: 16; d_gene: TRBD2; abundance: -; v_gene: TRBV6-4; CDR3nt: TGTGCCAGCAGTGACCAGGCGGGAGTGGGTCAAGAGACCCAGTACTTC; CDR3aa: CASSDQAGVGQETQYF
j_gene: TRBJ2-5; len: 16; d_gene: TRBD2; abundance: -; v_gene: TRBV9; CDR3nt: TGTGCCAGCAGCGGAGGAGCGGGAGGGTACCAAGAGACCCAGTACTTC; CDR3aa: CASSGGAGGYQETQYF
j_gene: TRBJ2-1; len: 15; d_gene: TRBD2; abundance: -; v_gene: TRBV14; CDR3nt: TGTGCCAGCAGCCAAGGGACTAGCGGGGTCAATGAGCAGTTCTTC; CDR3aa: CASSQGTSGVNEQFF
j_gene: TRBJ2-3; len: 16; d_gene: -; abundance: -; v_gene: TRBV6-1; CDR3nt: TGTGCCAGCAGTGCATGGACAGTAGGTAGCACAGATACGCAGTATTTT; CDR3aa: CASSAWTVGSTDTQYF
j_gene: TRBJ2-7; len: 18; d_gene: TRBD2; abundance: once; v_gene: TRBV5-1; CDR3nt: TGCGCCAGCAGCTGGGGCGTTAGCGGGATCCCACCCTCCTACGAGCAGTACTTC; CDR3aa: CASSWGVSGIPPSYEQYF
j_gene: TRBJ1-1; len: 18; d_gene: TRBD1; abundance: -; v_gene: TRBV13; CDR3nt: TGTGCCAGCAGCTTAGCAGGTAACCCGGGACAGGCGAACACTGAAGCTTTCTTT; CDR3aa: CASSLAGNPGQANTEAFF
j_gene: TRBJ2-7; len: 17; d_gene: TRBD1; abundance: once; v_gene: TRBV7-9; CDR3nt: TGTGCCAGCAGCTTAGTTAGCACAGGGGGAGTCACCTACGAGCAGTACTTC; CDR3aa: CASSLVSTGGVTYEQYF
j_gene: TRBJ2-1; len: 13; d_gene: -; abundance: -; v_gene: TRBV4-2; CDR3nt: TGTGCCAGCAGCCAAGACAGGGGGGATGAGCAGTTCTTC; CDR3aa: CASSQDRGDEQFF
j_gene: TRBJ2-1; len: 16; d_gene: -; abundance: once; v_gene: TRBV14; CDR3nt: TGTGCCAGCAGCCAAGATCCGCCCCCAACGGGGAATGAGCAGTTCTTC; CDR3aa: CASSQDPPPTGNEQFF
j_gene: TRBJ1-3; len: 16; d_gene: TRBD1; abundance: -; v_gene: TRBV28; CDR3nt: TGTGCCAGCAGTCCCCCCCAGGGGGCCTTTGGAAACACCATATATTTT; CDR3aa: CASSPPQGAFGNTIYF
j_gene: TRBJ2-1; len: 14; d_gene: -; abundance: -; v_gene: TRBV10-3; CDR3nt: TGTGCCATCGGTGTGGAGTTTGGTGAGAATGAGCAGTTCTTC; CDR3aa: CAIGVEFGENEQFF
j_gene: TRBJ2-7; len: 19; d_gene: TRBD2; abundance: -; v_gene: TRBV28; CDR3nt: TGTGCCAGCAGTTTAGAAGATCGGGGACTAGCGGGGAGGATCTACGAGCAGTACTTC; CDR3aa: CASSLEDRGLAGRIYEQYF
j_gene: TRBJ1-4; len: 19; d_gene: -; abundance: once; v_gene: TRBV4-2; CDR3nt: TGTGCCAGCAGCCAAGACTCTGATTCATCACAGGCCCTTAATGAAAAACTGTTTTTT; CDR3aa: CASSQDSDSSQALNEKLFF
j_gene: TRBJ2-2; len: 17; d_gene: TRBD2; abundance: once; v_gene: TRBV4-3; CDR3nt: TGCGCCAGCAGCCAAGAACCTAGCGGGGTAAACACCGGGGAGCTGTTTTTT; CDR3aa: CASSQEPSGVNTGELFF
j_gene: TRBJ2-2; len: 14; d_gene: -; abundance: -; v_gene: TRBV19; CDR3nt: TGTGCCAGTACCCAGACAGTAACCACCGGGGAGCTGTTTTTT; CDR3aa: CASTQTVTTGELFF
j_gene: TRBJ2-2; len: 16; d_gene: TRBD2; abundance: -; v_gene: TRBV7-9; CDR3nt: TGTGCCAGCAGACCCTCTAGCGGGAGAGACACCGGGGAGCTGTTTTTT; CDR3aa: CASRPSSGRDTGELFF
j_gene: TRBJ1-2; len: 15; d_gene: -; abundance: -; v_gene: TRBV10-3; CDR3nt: TGTGCCACCCTAATATCTCTGGACAGCCCCTATGGCTACACCTTC; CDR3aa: CATLISLDSPYGYTF
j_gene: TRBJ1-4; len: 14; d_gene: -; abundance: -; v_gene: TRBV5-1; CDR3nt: TGCGCCAGCAGCTTGGGGGGCACTAATGAAAAACTGTTTTTT; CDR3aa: CASSLGGTNEKLFF
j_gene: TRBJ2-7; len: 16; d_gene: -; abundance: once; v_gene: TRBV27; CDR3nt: TGTGCCAGCAGTGCACTCACAGGGTTTGGAATCGACGAGCAGTACTTC; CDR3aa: CASSALTGFGIDEQYF
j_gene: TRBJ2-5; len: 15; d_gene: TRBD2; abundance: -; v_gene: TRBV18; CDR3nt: TGTGCCAGCTCACCACCGCTGCGGGGGGGGGAGACCCAGTACTTC; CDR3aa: CASSPPLRGGETQYF
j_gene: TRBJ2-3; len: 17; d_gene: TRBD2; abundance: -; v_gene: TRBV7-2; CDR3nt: TGTGCCAGCAGCTCACCGATAGCGGGAGGCCCCACAGATACGCAGTATTTT; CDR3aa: CASSSPIAGGPTDTQYF
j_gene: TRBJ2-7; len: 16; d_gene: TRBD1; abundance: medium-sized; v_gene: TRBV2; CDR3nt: TGTGCCAGCAGGGAACAACCTGGGACAGGGGGCTACGAGCAGTACTTC; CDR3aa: CASREQPGTGGYEQYF